A selection of T cell receptor beta chains follows, all from one sample in a study of blood T cell repertoires in COVID-19. Clones were read by immunoSEQ multiplex PCR, and TCRdb kept only the in-frame ones, dropping some. The data hold roughly 190,000 clones, with more than 85% observed a single time. Sequencing used PBMCs or T cells enriched from blood (not recorded which). Source of these receptors: a woman in her 40s in a cohort exposed to, infected with or recovered from COVID-19 (not recorded which). CDR3s leave out the opening cysteine and the closing phenylalanine or tryptophan. The D gene is left open where the match is weak. Rows give clone size only sometimes, using once, few, many, or a class for an expanded clone.

D gene	clone size	V gene	J gene	CDR3 protein
NA	NA	TRBV27	TRBJ1-2	ASSLSAGPSYGYT
NA	NA	TRBV7-2	TRBJ2-3	ASSPRSAISDTQY
NA	NA	TRBV12-5	TRBJ1-5	ANRRQPCSNQPQH
TRBD1	NA	TRBV5-6	TRBJ2-7	ASSLGTGGEQY
NA	NA	TRBV27	TRBJ2-1	ASSLGAGYVNEQF
NA	NA	TRBV7-8	TRBJ1-6	ASSEKTDWESPLH
NA	NA	TRBV21-1	TRBJ2-7	ASSKSGTGDAEQY
TRBD2	NA	TRBV4-3	TRBJ2-7	ASSQVLGTRRLLSDYEQY
NA	NA	TRBV6-5	TRBJ1-6	ASSSDSNSPLH
TRBD2	NA	TRBV11-2	TRBJ2-5	ASSLVVQRGVQETQY
NA	NA	TRBV4-1	TRBJ2-5	ASSPSLHRGGETQY
NA	NA	TRBV27	TRBJ1-5	ASSAQGGQPQH
NA	NA	TRBV7-6	TRBJ2-3	ASRGGGMTTDTQY
TRBD2	NA	TRBV7-9	TRBJ2-7	ASRPGLAGPYEQY
TRBD1	NA	TRBV4-1	TRBJ1-1	ASSWDREADTEAF
NA	NA	TRBV7-8	TRBJ1-2	ASSSSYGYT
TRBD2	NA	TRBV11-3	TRBJ2-7	ASSSTSGIYEQY
TRBD1	NA	TRBV19	TRBJ1-1	ASSFPGGGGTEAF
TRBD1	NA	TRBV27	TRBJ1-6	ASSLRQGGGSNSPLH
NA	NA	TRBV21-1	TRBJ1-2	ASSRTPGVDFNYGYT
TRBD2	NA	TRBV27	TRBJ2-7	ASSLYASGAKLYEQY
NA	NA	TRBV7-6	TRBJ1-3	ASSPLDFQFSGNTIY
TRBD2	NA	TRBV3-1/TRBV3-2	TRBJ2-3	ATEAGGLPDTQY
TRBD1	NA	TRBV6-5	TRBJ1-1	ASSDRGLNTEAF
TRBD1	NA	TRBV27	TRBJ2-7	ASSLSMGDSYEQY
NA	NA	TRBV10-3	TRBJ2-5	AISESGGWETQY
NA	NA	TRBV15	TRBJ2-1	ATSRDRGWSDNEQF
NA	NA	TRBV9	TRBJ1-4	ASSPGITTNEKLF
TRBD2	NA	TRBV4-3	TRBJ2-1	ASSQEAGEHEQF
TRBD1	NA	TRBV11-2	TRBJ1-3	ASSFGDRDGNTIY
TRBD1	NA	TRBV5-6	TRBJ1-6	ASSVDRRGNSPLH
NA	NA	TRBV6-2/TRBV6-3	TRBJ2-7	ASSYLVGLKYEQY
NA	NA	TRBV15	TRBJ2-3	ATSRDFGDTQY
NA	NA	TRBV2	TRBJ1-3	ASSIEGLGGNTIY
TRBD1	NA	TRBV27	TRBJ1-5	ANGTGVLGQPQH
TRBD2	NA	TRBV6-4	TRBJ2-1	ASSDRAGGENNEQF
NA	NA	TRBV5-5	TRBJ2-2	ASSLVVGAWPNGELF
TRBD1	NA	TRBV18	TRBJ2-1	ASSPGQGSYNEQF
TRBD2	NA	TRBV7-9	TRBJ2-1	ASSLSSGGTYNEQF
TRBD1	NA	TRBV5-1	TRBJ1-2	ASSLESDRVFGYT
TRBD2	NA	TRBV15	TRBJ2-1	ATSRQREYHNEQF
NA	NA	TRBV28	TRBJ2-4	ASSLSGSKNIQY
TRBD1	NA	TRBV11-3	TRBJ2-1	ASSPGQGAVSEQF
TRBD1	NA	TRBV29-1	TRBJ2-1	SVVGTLGTDLGNEQF
TRBD2	NA	TRBV29-1	TRBJ2-1	SVDGPSGRGHNEQF
NA	NA	TRBV2	TRBJ1-1	ASQGFAEAF
TRBD2	NA	TRBV28	TRBJ2-7	ASKRTRKLAYEQY
NA	NA	TRBV13	TRBJ1-2	ASSFRSGYT
NA	NA	TRBV21-1	TRBJ1-5	ASRRGQRHSNQPQH
NA	few	TRBV6-2/TRBV6-3	TRBJ2-7	ASSYGWEDLYEQY